This TCR beta chain was sequenced for a study of cytomegalovirus exposure and HLA in healthy donors. The CDR3 contains 13 residues. CDR1 is MNHNS, CDR2 SASEGT, per germline. Trimming pared 8 bases from V and 6 bases from J, leaving 16 bases between. This clone came up a few times. Amplification used 60 Vbeta primers and 13 Jbeta primers. The method was immunoSEQ multiplex PCR; TCRdb's version includes in-frame clones alone and lacks a portion of them. The data show some 100,000 clones, roughly three quarters seen once. This receptor was obtained from a woman in her fifties or sixties in good health and CMV-seropositive. The chain links TRBV6-1 to TRBJ1-2; tentative D call: TRBD1 (6 bases). Material for sequencing was PBMCs. CDR3 coding DNA: TGTGCCAGCCAAGAAGGGGGGGGCGATGGCTACACCTTC. This encodes CASQEGGGDGYTF.